This TCR beta chain was identified in a study of T-cell reconstitution after alpha-beta-depleted transplantation in children. Unique molecular identifiers were incorporated during preparation of the TCRbeta library. In TCRdb, the PCR reads were re-called with MiXCR into one record per CDR3 protein. This table holds hundreds of thousands of distinct CDR3 sequences, about 9.2% found once. This clonotype was observed many times. The specimen was PBMCs from the stem cell graft donor, collected from the stem cell graft. This TCR was sampled from a human donor who donated a stem cell graft to a child with acute lymphoblastic leukemia.

CDR3 sequence (DNA): TGTGCCAGCAGCCCCGGGCTAGCGGGGGACAATGAGCAGTTCTTC. This codes for CASSPGLAGDNEQFF. This sequence joins TRBV12-3 or TRBV12-4 and TRBJ2-1; TRBD2 matches 10 bases. Trimming took 6 bases from V and 5 from J; bases not matched to a gene: 7. The CDR3 spans 15 residues.